This TCR beta chain came from a study of control samples from healthy donors and cancer patients. The CDR3 covers 15 residues. Trimming left V 5 bases short and J 0 bases short, with 11 bases between. Germline V gene lookup returns CDR1 KGHDR and CDR2 SFDVKD. Clones were sequenced by immunoSEQ multiplex PCR, and TCRdb holds only the in-frame ones, with some missing. The table has about 140,000 clones, approximately 94% seen once. The V gene is TRBV24-1, the J gene TRBJ2-3, with D perhaps TRBD1 (5 bases). The sequenced material came from blood. This TCR was sampled from a man aged 40-50 years in good health. The CDR3 nucleotides are TGTGCCACCAGTGGGGCAGGGTCTAGCACAGATACGCAGTATTTT. It encodes CATSGAGSSTDTQYF.